This TCR beta chain was profiled in a study of shared clonotypes between healthy human individuals. Naive CD8 isolation took CD45RO-negative cells positively selected for CCR7 and excluded terminally differentiated effector memory CD45RA+ cells. Repertoires were generated with immunoSEQ multiplex PCR, while TCRdb's copy carries only in-frame clones and drops some. The sample holds some 800,000 clones, 80% to 95% seen once. This CDR3 has 15 amino acids. Looked up from germline, CDR1 is GTSNPN and CDR2 is SVGIG (reference sequence). V lost 3 bases and J lost 5; bases outside the gene matches: 11. Sequencing was performed on naive CD8+ T cells sorted from blood. The chain employs TRBV30 and TRBJ2-5; 8 bases agree with TRBD2. The receptor comes from a man younger than 45 in good health. The CDR3 spells CAWRTGLEVWETQYF. CDR3 DNA: TGTGCCTGGAGGACGGGACTAGAGGTGTGGGAGACCCAGTACTTC. Full variable domain (missing parts from reference TRBV30 and TRBJ2-5): SQTIHQWPATLVQPVGSPLSLECTVEGTSNPNLYWYRQAAGRGLQLLFYSVGIGQISSEVPQNLSASRPQDRQFILSSKKLLLSDSGFYLCAWRTGLEVWETQYFGPGTRLLVL.